The clone carrying this TCR beta chain was observed a single time. The length of the CDR3 is 15 residues. Germline assignment: CDR1 KGHSH and CDR2 LQKENI. V shed 10 bases and J shed 2 bases, with 19 bases lying between them. The record originates from a study of blood T cell repertoires in COVID-19. In the study overall: COVID-19 samples collected from the United States, Italy and Spain covered acute and convalescent phases. Nucleic acid was either cDNA or gDNA, and it came from T cells, B-cell-depleted T cells, or PBMCs.

In the study's own analysis: Reference gene primers were amplified, and this amplification served to estimate nucleated cell counts. TCRdb's copy holds only in-frame clones and misses some; the assay was immunoSEQ multiplex PCR. V, J and clone size reflect that table, while D and trimming were determined from the DNA. The sample lists almost 200,000 clones; 86% were seen once. Sequenced input: peripheral blood. The chain uses TRBV18 and TRBJ2-3, with TRBD2 as a possible D gene (6 bases). The clonotype comes from an older woman with acute or convalescent COVID-19. In DNA form, the CDR3 reads TGTGCCACCACGGCGGACGGGAGCGCCACAGATACGCAGTATTTT. As protein: CATTADGSATDTQYF. The entire variable domain, with the rest obtained from reference TRBV18 and TRBJ2-3, is as follows: NAGVMQNPRHLVRRRGQEARLRCSPMKGHSHVYWYRQLPEEGLKFMVYLQKENIIDESGMPKERFSAEFPKEGPSILRIQQVVRGDSAAYFCATTADGSATDTQYFGPGTRLTVL.